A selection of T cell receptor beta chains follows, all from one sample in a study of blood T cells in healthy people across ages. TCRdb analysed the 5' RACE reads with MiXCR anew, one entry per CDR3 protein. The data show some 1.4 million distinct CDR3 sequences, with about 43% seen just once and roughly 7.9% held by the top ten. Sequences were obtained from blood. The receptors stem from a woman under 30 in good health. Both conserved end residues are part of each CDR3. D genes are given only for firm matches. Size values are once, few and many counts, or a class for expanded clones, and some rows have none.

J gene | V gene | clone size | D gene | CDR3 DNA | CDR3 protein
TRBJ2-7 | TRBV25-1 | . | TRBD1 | TGTGCCAGCAGTGACCTACAGGGGACCGTCGAGCAGTACTTC | CASSDLQGTVEQYF
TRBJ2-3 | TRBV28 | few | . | TGTGCCAGCAATCCCGGGACGTTTAGCACAGATACGCAGTATTTT | CASNPGTFSTDTQYF
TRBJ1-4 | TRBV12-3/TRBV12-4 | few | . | TGTGCCAGCAGCCCGGCCTTGAGTTTGGATCTAGGGGAAAAACTGTTTTTT | CASSPALSLDLGEKLFF
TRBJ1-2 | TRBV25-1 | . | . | TGTGCCAGCAGTGATCCGGTGGATCCCGGCTACACCTTC | CASSDPVDPGYTF
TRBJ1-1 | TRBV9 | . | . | TGTGCCAGCAGCCATGGGGGGGGTATGAACACTGAAGCTTTCTTT | CASSHGGGMNTEAFF
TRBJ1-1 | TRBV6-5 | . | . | TGTGCCAGCAGTTACACCGGGACGGGCCCCGCTGAAGCTTTCTTT | CASSYTGTGPAEAFF
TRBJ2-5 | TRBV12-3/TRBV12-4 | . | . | TGTGCCAGCAGTTTAGCCAGGGGCGAGACCCAGTACTTC | CASSLARGETQYF
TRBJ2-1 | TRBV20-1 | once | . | TGCAGCGTCACGGCGGCGGACAGCTCCTACAATGAGCAGTTCTTC | CSVTAADSSYNEQFF
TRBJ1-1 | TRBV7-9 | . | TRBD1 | TGTGCCAGCAGCTCGGGACAGGGTGCGGGCACTGAAGCTTTCTTT | CASSSGQGAGTEAFF
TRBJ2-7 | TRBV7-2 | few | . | TGTGCCAGCAGCCGTAGCGGAGTTGACTCCTACGAGCAGTACTTC | CASSRSGVDSYEQYF